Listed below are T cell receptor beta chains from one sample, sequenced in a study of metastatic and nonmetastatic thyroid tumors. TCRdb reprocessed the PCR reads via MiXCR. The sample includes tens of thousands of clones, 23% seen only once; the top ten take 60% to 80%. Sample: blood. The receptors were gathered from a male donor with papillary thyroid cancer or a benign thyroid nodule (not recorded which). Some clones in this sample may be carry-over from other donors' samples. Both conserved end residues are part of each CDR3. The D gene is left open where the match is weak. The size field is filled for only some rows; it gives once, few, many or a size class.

DNA: .
CDR3: CASILEGRSSYNSPLHF
J: TRBJ1-6
V: TRBV6-5
D: .
size: few

DNA: TGTGCCAGCAGTTTATATCCTGAAACCCAGAACACTGAAGCTTTCTTT
CDR3: CASSLYPETQNTEAFF
J: TRBJ1-1
V: TRBV28
D: .
size: many

DNA: TGCAGCCTCCCCGACAGGGGTTCTAATGAAAAACTGTTTTTT
CDR3: CSLPDRGSNEKLFF
J: TRBJ1-4
V: TRBV20-1
D: TRBD1
size: many

DNA: TGTGCCAGCAGCCCCCAGGGGGCGCGAACTGAAGCTTTCTTT
CDR3: CASSPQGARTEAFF
J: TRBJ1-1
V: TRBV14
D: TRBD1
size: few

DNA: TGTGCCAGCTCACCGGCGGTCTCGAACACCGGGGAGCTGTTTTTT
CDR3: CASSPAVSNTGELFF
J: TRBJ2-2
V: TRBV18
D: .
size: many

DNA: TGCGCCAGCAGCCATGATGAGGCGGGACTAGCGGGAGAAGGTACCGGGGAGCTGTTTTTT
CDR3: CASSHDEAGLAGEGTGELFF
J: TRBJ2-2
V: TRBV4-1
D: TRBD2
size: .

DNA: TGTGCCGAGGCGGCAGGGGAGGTAGCTTTCTTT
CDR3: CAEAAGEVAFF
J: TRBJ1-1
V: TRBV2
D: .
size: few

DNA: TGTGCCATCACCGGGACTGGAGAGAATGAGCAGTTCTTC
CDR3: CAITGTGENEQFF
J: TRBJ2-1
V: TRBV10-3
D: .
size: few

DNA: TGTGCCAGCAGCTCCTCGGAGGGCACCTACAATGAGCAGTTCTTC
CDR3: CASSSSEGTYNEQFF
J: TRBJ2-1
V: TRBV7-3
D: .
size: many

DNA: TGCAGTGGATACCTGGGACAGGGAGGAGATAGTGGCTACACCTTC
CDR3: CSGYLGQGGDSGYTF
J: TRBJ1-2
V: TRBV20-1
D: TRBD1
size: .

DNA: TGTGCCACCAGCAGTCCCCGGGGTGTTAATGAAAAACTGTTTTTT
CDR3: CATSSPRGVNEKLFF
J: TRBJ1-4
V: TRBV15
D: .
size: many

DNA: TGTGCCAGCAGCCGGGACCGCCACACTGAAGCTTTCTTT
CDR3: CASSRDRHTEAFF
J: TRBJ1-1
V: TRBV11-3
D: .
size: .

DNA: TGTGCCAGCAGCCCAGGACATCCCGTGGGCACAGATACGCAGTATTTT
CDR3: CASSPGHPVGTDTQYF
J: TRBJ2-3
V: TRBV3-1
D: .
size: many

DNA: TGTGCCAGCAGCAGAGGAACTGACTACGAGCAGTACTTC
CDR3: CASSRGTDYEQYF
J: TRBJ2-7
V: TRBV6-1
D: .
size: .

DNA: TGTGCCAGCAGTTACCGGACAGCGAACACCGGGGAGCTGTTTTTT
CDR3: CASSYRTANTGELFF
J: TRBJ2-2
V: TRBV6-5
D: .
size: many

DNA: TGTGCCAGCAGCATAGGACAAGGGGCCTCGTGGCGCGAGTTCTTC
CDR3: CASSIGQGASWREFF
J: TRBJ2-1
V: TRBV5-5
D: .
size: .

DNA: TGTGCCAGTAACCTGACGATAGCGGGAAATACCGGGGAGCTGTTTTTT
CDR3: CASNLTIAGNTGELFF
J: TRBJ2-2
V: TRBV5-6
D: TRBD2
size: .

DNA: TGTGCCAGCAGTTTATCGGGAAGGGGCTCCTACGAGCAGTACTTC
CDR3: CASSLSGRGSYEQYF
J: TRBJ2-7
V: TRBV28
D: .
size: many

DNA: TGCGCCAGCAGCCAAGAGGACAGGGCTCAGCACGAGCAGTACTTC
CDR3: CASSQEDRAQHEQYF
J: TRBJ2-7
V: TRBV10-1
D: TRBD1
size: few

DNA: TGTGCCAGCAGTGCCCTGGGGAAAACCCAGTACTTC
CDR3: CASSALGKTQYF
J: TRBJ2-5
V: TRBV6-2/TRBV6-3
D: .
size: many

DNA: TGTGCCAGCAGTGAATCCCGGCGACTAGTGGGAGGTCGTACCTACAATGAGCAGTTCTTC
CDR3: CASSESRRLVGGRTYNEQFF
J: TRBJ2-1
V: TRBV25-1
D: .
size: .

DNA: TGTGCCAGCAGTCCCCCGGACTTGGCCTACGAGCAGTACTTC
CDR3: CASSPPDLAYEQYF
J: TRBJ2-7
V: TRBV28
D: .
size: .

DNA: TGTGCCAGTAGTATCGCTGCGACGGCTGAAGCTTTCTTT
CDR3: CASSIAATAEAFF
J: TRBJ1-1
V: TRBV19
D: .
size: many

DNA: TGCGCCAGCAGTGATCCTGTTGTGGAAGCTTTCTCCTACGAGCAGTACTTC
CDR3: CASSDPVVEAFSYEQYF
J: TRBJ2-7
V: TRBV5-1
D: .
size: .

DNA: TGTGCCAGCTACAAGGGACAGGGGGACTATGGCTACACCTTC
CDR3: CASYKGQGDYGYTF
J: TRBJ1-2
V: TRBV2
D: TRBD1
size: few

DNA: TGTGCCACCAGCAGAGGGACAGGGGGGTACGAGCAGTACTTC
CDR3: CATSRGTGGYEQYF
J: TRBJ2-7
V: TRBV15
D: TRBD1
size: .

DNA: TGTGCCAGCACCCGGGTTGGTCTAACCTACGAGCAGTACTTC
CDR3: CASTRVGLTYEQYF
J: TRBJ2-7
V: TRBV28
D: .
size: many

DNA: TGTGCCAGCAGCTTTGACCTAAACTATGGCTACACCTTC
CDR3: CASSFDLNYGYTF
J: TRBJ1-2
V: TRBV5-5
D: .
size: few

DNA: TGTGCCAGCAGCTCGAGGAAAGATACGCAGTATTTT
CDR3: CASSSRKDTQYF
J: TRBJ2-3
V: TRBV7-9
D: .
size: few

DNA: TGTGCCAGCAGCTTCGCGGGAGGACCCTACAATGAGCAGTTCTTC
CDR3: CASSFAGGPYNEQFF
J: TRBJ2-1
V: TRBV7-2
D: TRBD2
size: .

DNA: TGCGCCAGCAGCCAAGTACAGGAACCTGAGCAGTTCTTC
CDR3: CASSQVQEPEQFF
J: TRBJ2-1
V: TRBV4-1
D: .
size: many

DNA: TGTGCCAGCAGGGTGGAGATCAACTATGGCTACACCTTC
CDR3: CASRVEINYGYTF
J: TRBJ1-2
V: TRBV28
D: .
size: many

DNA: TGTGCCAGCAGTTTAACCCCGGGACTAGCACTTGAGCAGTTCTTC
CDR3: CASSLTPGLALEQFF
J: TRBJ2-1
V: TRBV12-3/TRBV12-4
D: TRBD2
size: many

DNA: TGTGCCAGCAGCTTAGATCTGAGGCAGCCCCAGCATTTT
CDR3: CASSLDLRQPQHF
J: TRBJ1-5
V: TRBV5-5
D: .
size: .

DNA: TGTGCCAGCAGCACGACAGGGGTGAACGGGGAGCTGTTTTTT
CDR3: CASSTTGVNGELFF
J: TRBJ2-2
V: TRBV11-1
D: TRBD1
size: .

DNA: TGTGCCAGCAGCCAAGTCGGACGGGACAGGGACACCGGGGAGCTGTTTTTT
CDR3: CASSQVGRDRDTGELFF
J: TRBJ2-2
V: TRBV3-1
D: TRBD1
size: many

DNA: TGTGCCAGCAGTTTGGGGGTTAACTATGGCTACACCTTC
CDR3: CASSLGVNYGYTF
J: TRBJ1-2
V: TRBV27
D: .
size: few

DNA: TGTGCCAGCTCAGGTGGGGAGACCCAGTACTTC
CDR3: CASSGGETQYF
J: TRBJ2-5
V: TRBV18
D: .
size: few

DNA: TGTGCCAGCAGTTTAGGTGAGGATACGCAGTATTTT
CDR3: CASSLGEDTQYF
J: TRBJ2-3
V: TRBV12-3/TRBV12-4
D: .
size: .

DNA: TGTGCCTGGGGGGGACAGGGGCACTATGGCTACACCTTC
CDR3: CAWGGQGHYGYTF
J: TRBJ1-2
V: TRBV30
D: TRBD1
size: many

DNA: TGTGCCACCAGTGATTTGCTGGCGGTTGGGCAGCCCCAGCATTTT
CDR3: CATSDLLAVGQPQHF
J: TRBJ1-5
V: TRBV24-1
D: .
size: many

DNA: TGTGCCAGCAGCACCCCCGGGGAGACCCAGTACTTC
CDR3: CASSTPGETQYF
J: TRBJ2-5
V: TRBV28
D: .
size: .

DNA: TGTGCCAGCAGGCCGGGGGGTTCCTATAATTCACCCCTCCACTTT
CDR3: CASRPGGSYNSPLHF
J: TRBJ1-6
V: TRBV6-1
D: .
size: few

DNA: TGTGCCAGCTCGGTGTATAGCAATCAGCCCCAGCATTTT
CDR3: CASSVYSNQPQHF
J: TRBJ1-5
V: TRBV6-2/TRBV6-3
D: .
size: few

DNA: TGTGCCAGCACCACCCCCCGGGGGCCCCAGCATTTT
CDR3: CASTTPRGPQHF
J: TRBJ1-5
V: TRBV28
D: .
size: few

DNA: TGTGCCTGGAGGCGTAGCGGGGGTGTGTACTTC
CDR3: CAWRRSGGVYF
J: TRBJ2-7
V: TRBV30
D: TRBD2
size: .

DNA: TGCAGTGCCCCGACAGGATCGCGCTATGGCTACACCTTC
CDR3: CSAPTGSRYGYTF
J: TRBJ1-2
V: TRBV20-1
D: .
size: .

DNA: TGTGCCACTTCCGGGGATGGCACTGAAGCTTTCTTT
CDR3: CATSGDGTEAFF
J: TRBJ1-1
V: TRBV30
D: .
size: .

DNA: TGTGCCAGCAGCCCCCTGGGGACAGGACAAGAGACCCAGTACTTC
CDR3: CASSPLGTGQETQYF
J: TRBJ2-5
V: TRBV14
D: TRBD1
size: few

DNA: TGTGCCAGCAGCCAAGTGGGCAGTGCAGATACGCAGTATTTT
CDR3: CASSQVGSADTQYF
J: TRBJ2-3
V: TRBV3-1
D: .
size: many

DNA: TGCAGTGCTTCAAAAGGTCTCGGGGGGCTAGATAATGAAAAACTGTTTTTT
CDR3: CSASKGLGGLDNEKLFF
J: TRBJ1-4
V: TRBV20-1
D: .
size: once

DNA: TGTGCCAGCAGCCCGCTCGGGACAGGCCAAGAGACCCAGTACTTC
CDR3: CASSPLGTGQETQYF
J: TRBJ2-5
V: TRBV6-1
D: TRBD1
size: few

DNA: TGTGCCAGCAGATACACAGTGAACACTGAAGCTTTCTTT
CDR3: CASRYTVNTEAFF
J: TRBJ1-1
V: TRBV6-2/TRBV6-3
D: .
size: .

DNA: TGTGCCTGGAGAGTACAAGATTACGAGCAGTACTTC
CDR3: CAWRVQDYEQYF
J: TRBJ2-7
V: TRBV30
D: .
size: many

DNA: TGTGCCTGCAGCGAAGGCGGACGTGGCTACACCTTC
CDR3: CACSEGGRGYTF
J: TRBJ1-2
V: TRBV3-1
D: .
size: .

DNA: TGTGCCAGCAGTGAACCCCTGGGAGGGGGCCAAGAGACCCAGTACTTC
CDR3: CASSEPLGGGQETQYF
J: TRBJ2-5
V: TRBV2
D: .
size: many

DNA: TGTGCCATCAGTGAGTCGAATAGTAGCGGGATGCAGTTCTTC
CDR3: CAISESNSSGMQFF
J: TRBJ2-1
V: TRBV10-3
D: TRBD2
size: many

DNA: TGCGCCAGCAGCCATGGGACAGTACAAGAGACCCAGTACTTC
CDR3: CASSHGTVQETQYF
J: TRBJ2-5
V: TRBV5-1
D: TRBD1
size: many

DNA: TGTGCCACCAGTGAGTTTACTAGCGGGAGGGGCACAGATACGCAGTATTTT
CDR3: CATSEFTSGRGTDTQYF
J: TRBJ2-3
V: TRBV24-1
D: TRBD2
size: .

DNA: TGTGCCAGCAGCTTAGGGAGGAGACGAGAGCTTTCCTACGAGCAGTACTTC
CDR3: CASSLGRRRELSYEQYF
J: TRBJ2-7
V: TRBV7-7
D: .
size: .